These 16 T cell receptor beta chains were sequenced from one sample in a study of cytomegalovirus exposure and HLA in healthy donors. TCRdb keeps only in-frame clones here, not all; method: immunoSEQ multiplex PCR. The profile shows some 170,000 clones, 85% to 90% of them singletons. The specimen was PBMCs. These receptors were collected from a woman in her 30s in good health and CMV-seronegative.

The CDR3 sequence is CASSLGAGLNEKLFF. The CDR3 nucleotides read TGTGCCAGCAGCTTAGGAGCGGGGCTTAATGAAAAACTGTTTTTT. The chain joins TRBV11-2 to TRBJ1-4, with a tentative D call TRBD1 (5 bases). CDR1 and CDR2 (germline): SGHAT, FQNNGV. The CDR3 is 15 amino acids. The ends were cut back, 1 base at V and 4 bases at J, with 10 bases in the middle. Full variable domain (missing parts from reference TRBV11-2 and TRBJ1-4): EAGVAQSPRYKIIEKRQSVAFWCNPISGHATLYWYQQILGQGPKLLIQFQNNGVVDDSQLPKDRFSAERLKGVDSTLKIQPAKLEDSAVYLCASSLGAGLNEKLFFGSGTQLSVL.

The chain uses TRBV18 and TRBJ1-1; no firm D call. Looked up from germline, CDR1 is KGHSH and CDR2 is LQKENI. This CDR3 region has 13 residues. Trimming shortened V by 7 bases and J by 1 base, and 10 bases separated the two germline ends. This chain's CDR3 is CASWAVKNTEAFF. In nucleotides, the CDR3 is TGTGCCAGCTGGGCGGTGAAGAACACTGAAGCTTTCTTT. The variable domain in full, completed from reference TRBV18 and TRBJ1-1, reads NAGVMQNPRHLVRRRGQEARLRCSPMKGHSHVYWYRQLPEEGLKFMVYLQKENIIDESGMPKERFSAEFPKEGPSILRIQQVVRGDSAAYFCASWAVKNTEAFFGQGTRLTVV.

The genes are TRBV11-2 and TRBJ2-7; 11 bases line up with TRBD2. Germline CDR1 reads SGHAT; CDR2 reads FQNNGV. V lost 5 bases, J lost 7 bases, and 7 bases stayed unmatched. The CDR3 is 14 residues long. The CDR3 sequence is CASSLSGRAREQYF. In DNA, the CDR3 is TGTGCCAGCAGCCTTAGCGGGAGGGCCCGAGAGCAGTACTTC.

The gene calls are TRBV6-5 and TRBJ2-5; TRBD2 is a possible D gene (6 bases). The CDR3 totals 13 residues. The V gene's germline CDR1 is MNHEY and CDR2 SVGAGI. The germline V and J ends were trimmed by 5 bases and 2 bases, with 9 bases remaining between them. The CDR3: CASSGGLQETQYF. The CDR3 region has the DNA TGTGCCAGCAGTGGAGGACTACAAGAGACCCAGTACTTC.

V usage is TRBV7-9 and J usage is TRBJ1-2; D uncertain. There are 14 residues in the CDR3. Trimming left V 1 base short and J 8 bases short, with 14 bases between. Per germline, CDR1 SEHNR and CDR2 FQNEAQ (reference sequence). CDR3 protein: CASSLENENRGYTF. The CDR3 DNA reads as TGTGCCAGCAGCTTAGAGAATGAGAATAGGGGCTACACCTTC.

The chain joins TRBV10-3 to TRBJ1-1; maybe TRBD1 (5 bases). The germline gives CDR1 ENHRY, CDR2 SYGVKD. V was cut by 0 bases and J by 4 bases, with 15 bases left in between. CDR3 length: 16 amino acids. The CDR3 loop is CAISESTGRVGTEAFF. DNA for the CDR3: TGTGCCATCAGTGAGTCGACTGGCAGGGTCGGCACTGAAGCTTTCTTT.

The V gene is TRBV9, the J gene TRBJ1-1, with D unclear. There are 17 residues in the CDR3. V lost 0 bases and J lost 1, with 16 bases in between. Germline-derived CDR1 and CDR2 are SGDLS and YYNGEE. As DNA, the CDR3 is TGTGCCAGCAGCGTAGGATCCATTGGTTCGGGGAACACTGAAGCTTTCTTT. Amino acid sequence: CASSVGSIGSGNTEAFF.

The chain has TRBV10-3 and TRBJ1-1; D unresolved. Germline CDR1 is ENHRY and CDR2 is SYGVKD. CDR3 size: 11 residues. Trimming stripped 2 bases from V and 10 bases from J, with 8 bases between. The CDR3 loop reads CAISEDGRAFF. The CDR3 coding sequence is TGTGCCATCAGTGAGGACGGGCGAGCTTTCTTT.

The rearrangement links TRBV11-2 to TRBJ2-4, with D tentatively TRBD1 (6 bases). The germline V gene has CDR1 SGHAT and CDR2 FQNNGV. V shed 4 bases and J shed 9 bases, with 13 bases lying between them. The CDR3 totals 13 residues. The DNA for the CDR3 is TGTGCCAGCAGCTACGAAACAGGGCGCATTCAGTACTTC. Its protein is CASSYETGRIQYF.

The rearrangement joins TRBV6-8 to TRBJ1-1; tentatively, D is TRBD1 (6 bases). Between the trimmed V and J ends, which lost 7 bases and 5 bases, there was a span of 17 bases. The CDR3 is 14 residues long. CDR1 is MNHGY and CDR2 is SAAAGT in the germline V gene. Here the CDR3 reads CASTEIRGGTEAFF. As DNA, the CDR3 is TGTGCCAGCACCGAAATCAGGGGTGGAACTGAAGCTTTCTTT.

The chain couples TRBV29-1 to TRBJ2-7, with D possibly matching TRBD1 (5 bases). Per germline, CDR1 SQVTM and CDR2 ANQGSEA. V was shortened by 5 bases and J by 0 bases, with 11 bases between the two germline ends. The CDR3 sequence is 13 residues long. Written as DNA, the CDR3 is TGCAGCGTTTCCCAGGGAAGCTCCTACGAGCAGTACTTC. This sequence encodes CSVSQGSSYEQYF.

The genes are TRBV9 and TRBJ1-2; 7 bases fit TRBD1. The CDR3 extends over 17 amino acids. Looked up from germline, CDR1 is SGDLS and CDR2 is YYNGEE. Germline trimming cut 5 bases from V and 4 bases from J; bases unmatched to any gene: 17. CDR3 protein: CASSHPPGGEASYGYTF. CDR3 nucleotide sequence: TGTGCCAGCAGTCACCCCCCAGGGGGGGAGGCGTCCTATGGCTACACCTTC.

This chain links TRBV29-1 with TRBJ2-5; 12 positions match TRBD1. The ends lost 3 bases at V and 4 bases at J; junction bases unmatched: 6. Germline CDR1 and CDR2: SQVTM and ANQGSEA. The CDR3 sequence is 15 residues long. CDR3 in DNA: TGCAGCGTTGATTCCGGGACAGGGGGCCGAGAGACCCAGTACTTC. Translation: CSVDSGTGGRETQYF.

The V and J genes are TRBV7-9 and TRBJ2-6, with D tentatively TRBD1 (7 bases). V lost 4 bases and J 1 base, leaving 17 bases between the germline ends. This CDR3 is 18 amino acids long. Germline V gene lookup returns CDR1 SEHNR and CDR2 FQNEAQ (reference sequence). The CDR3, as DNA: TGTGCCAGCAGCTCGGTTCGCGCAGGGGGGTCTGGGGCCAACGTCCTGACTTTC. It specifies CASSSVRAGGSGANVLTF.

This clone appeared once. DNA for the CDR3: TGTGCCAGCAGCGCTACAGGGGGTTACGAGCAGTACTTC. It specifies CASSATGGYEQYF. The chain uses TRBV7-6 and TRBJ2-7; 8 nucleotides match TRBD1. This CDR3 is 13 amino acids long. Trimming cost V 5 bases and J 4 bases; bases outside gene matches: 4. CDR1 and CDR2 (germline): SGHVS, FNYEAQ.

The J gene is TRBJ2-3, the V gene TRBV2, with D unclear. V was trimmed by 6 bases and J by 0 bases, leaving 13 bases between them. The germline V gene has CDR1 SNHLY and CDR2 FYNNEI. This CDR3 is built from 15 residues. The CDR3 sequence is CASSIRLPSTDTQYF. The CDR3 nucleotides read TGTGCCAGCAGCATACGGCTACCTAGCACAGATACGCAGTATTTT.